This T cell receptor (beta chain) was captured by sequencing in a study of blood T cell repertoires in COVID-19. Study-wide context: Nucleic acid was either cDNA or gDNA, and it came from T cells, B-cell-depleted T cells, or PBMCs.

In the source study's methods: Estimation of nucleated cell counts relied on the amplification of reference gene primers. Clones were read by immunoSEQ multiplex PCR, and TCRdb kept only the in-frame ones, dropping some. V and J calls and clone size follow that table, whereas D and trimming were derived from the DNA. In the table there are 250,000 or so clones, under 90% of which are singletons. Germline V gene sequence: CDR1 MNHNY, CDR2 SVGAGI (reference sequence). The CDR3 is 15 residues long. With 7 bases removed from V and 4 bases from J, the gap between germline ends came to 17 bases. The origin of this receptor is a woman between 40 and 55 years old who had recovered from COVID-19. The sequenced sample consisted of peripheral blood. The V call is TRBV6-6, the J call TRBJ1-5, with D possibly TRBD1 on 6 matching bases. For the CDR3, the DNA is TGTGCCAGCACCCAGGCACAGGGAAAGAATCAGCCCCAGCATTTT. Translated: CASTQAQGKNQPQHF.